These 21 T cell receptor beta chains share one sample of origin, sequenced in a study of untreated major depressive disorder. Findings and limits, study-wide: TRBV05-01 (Vbeta 5.1) usage was higher in CD4+ T cells of depressed patients than controls.

The protocol was immunoSEQ multiplex PCR, while the TCRdb copy is restricted to in-frame clones and leaves out a portion. The sample lists about 13,000 clones; around 90% were seen once. These receptors lack a known antigen. Sequenced sample: CD4+ T cells from PBMCs. The receptors stem from a woman aged 25 to 45 with major depressive disorder.

J is TRBJ2-7 and V is TRBV7-9; no clear D. The V and J ends lost 1 base and 6 bases respectively, with 13 bases between them. Germline CDR1 and CDR2: SEHNR and FQNEAQ (reference sequence). This CDR3 spans 14 amino acids. For the CDR3, the DNA is TGTGCCAGCAGCTTAGGCTACTCCCAAGGCGAGCAGTACTTC. It translates to CASSLGYSQGEQYF.

This chain links TRBV9 with TRBJ1-2; no definite D call. The CDR3 contains 13 residues. V was trimmed by 4 bases and J by 2 bases, leaving 9 bases between them. The V gene's germline CDR1 is SGDLS and CDR2 YYNGEE. This CDR3 is CASSPPPNYGYTF. The CDR3 bases are TGTGCCAGCAGCCCCCCGCCGAACTATGGCTACACCTTC.

The genes are TRBV27 and TRBJ2-1, with TRBD2 matching over 11 bases. V was pared by 6 bases and J by 5 bases, with 12 bases of the junction left unmatched. There are 17 residues in the CDR3. Germline CDR1 is MNHEY and CDR2 is SMNVEV (reference sequence). Written as DNA, the CDR3 is TGTGCCAGCAGAAGACTAGCGGGAAGAGCGTTCGACAATGAGCAGTTCTTC. Residues: CASRRLAGRAFDNEQFF.

The chain couples TRBV18 to TRBJ1-2; the D gene is possibly TRBD1 (5 bases). The germline V gene encodes CDR1 KGHSH and CDR2 LQKENI. The CDR3 loop spans 14 amino acids. V lost 1 base and J lost 4, with 10 bases in between. For the CDR3, the DNA is TGTGCCAGCTCACCACAGGGGTCGGGCTATGGCTACACCTTC. This codes for CASSPQGSGYGYTF. Drawing the rest from reference TRBV18 and TRBJ1-2, the complete variable domain is NAGVMQNPRHLVRRRGQEARLRCSPMKGHSHVYWYRQLPEEGLKFMVYLQKENIIDESGMPKERFSAEFPKEGPSILRIQQVVRGDSAAYFCASSPQGSGYGYTFGSGTRLTVV.

V usage is TRBV9 and J usage is TRBJ1-3, with 8 bases that match TRBD1. CDR1 and CDR2 from the germline V gene are SGDLS and YYNGEE. This CDR3 has 14 residues. J lost 9 bases, V lost 3 bases, and 8 bases had no gene match. CDR3 residues: CASSDRGGGGTIYF. The DNA for the CDR3 is TGTGCCAGCAGCGACAGGGGGGGAGGAGGCACCATATATTTT.

The V call is TRBV11-2, the J call TRBJ2-7; a weak D match, TRBD1 (6 bases). With 5 bases removed from V and 6 bases from J, the gap between germline ends came to 14 bases. Germline lookup yields CDR1 SGHAT and CDR2 FQNNGV. The CDR3 is 13 residues long. The CDR3 DNA is TGTGCCAGCAGCCCACGGACAGAAGGCGAGCAGTACTTC. Translation gives CASSPRTEGEQYF.

The rearrangement uses TRBV2 and TRBJ2-3, with D possibly being TRBD2 (5 bases). V lost 7 bases and J lost 0, with 8 bases in between. The CDR3 runs to 13 residues. CDR1 and CDR2 (germline): SNHLY, FYNNEI. CDR3 sequence: CASKERSTDTQYF. The CDR3, as DNA: TGTGCCAGCAAGGAGCGGAGCACAGATACGCAGTATTTT. The full variable domain, its missing parts supplied by reference TRBV2 and TRBJ2-3, is EPEVTQTPSHQVTQMGQEVILRCVPISNHLYFYWYRQILGQKVEFLVSFYNNEISEKSEIFDDQFSVERPDGSNFTLKIRSTKLEDSAMYFCASKERSTDTQYFGPGTRLTVL.

The genes are TRBV7-9 and TRBJ2-7; 7 bases fit TRBD2. V shed 2 bases and J 0 bases; nucleotides not matched to a gene: 7. The CDR3 is made up of 16 amino acids. Looked up from germline, CDR1 is SEHNR and CDR2 is FQNEAQ (reference sequence). CDR3: CASSLRRGKGSYEQYF. CDR3 DNA sequence: TGTGCCAGCAGCTTAAGGCGGGGGAAAGGCTCCTACGAGCAGTACTTC.

The CDR3 is CASSLGWPGPIDEQYF. The CDR3 nucleotides are TGTGCCAGCAGCTTAGGATGGCCGGGGCCCATAGACGAGCAGTACTTC. V and J are TRBV7-9 and TRBJ2-7; the D call may be TRBD1 or TRBD2 (5 bases each). The V gene lost 1 base and the J gene lost 5 bases, with 18 bases spanning the gap. Germline V CDR1 and CDR2: SEHNR, FQNEAQ (reference sequence). CDR3 length: 16 amino acids. The full variable domain, with the rest looked up from reference TRBV7-9 and TRBJ2-7, is DTGVSQNPRHKITKRGQNVTFRCDPISEHNRLYWYRQTLGQGPEFLTYFQNEAQLEKSRLLSDRFSAERPKGSFSTLEIQRTEQGDSAMYLCASSLGWPGPIDEQYFGPGTRLTVT.

The V call is TRBV5-1, the J call TRBJ1-2; 7 positions match TRBD1. Looked up from germline, CDR1 is SGHRS and CDR2 is YFSETQ. This CDR3 has 14 amino acids. J was trimmed by 4 bases and V by 4 bases; bases with no gene match: 7. DNA for the CDR3: TGCGCCAGCAGCCGGGACAGAACGAGCTATGGCTACACCTTC. Amino acids: CASSRDRTSYGYTF.

This chain uses TRBV7-8 with TRBJ1-5; TRBD1 matches 12 bases. The germline gives CDR1 SGHVS, CDR2 FQNEAQ. The CDR3 sequence is 18 residues long. The V gene end was trimmed by 1 base and the J gene end by 6 bases; junction bases not matched to a gene: 10. The CDR3 region has the DNA TGTGCCAGCAGCTTAGTGTACGGGACAGGGGGCGCGGGTCAGCCCCAGCATTTT. The encoded protein is CASSLVYGTGGAGQPQHF.

The V call is TRBV5-1, the J call TRBJ2-3; D uncertain. In germline, CDR1 is SGHRS, CDR2 YFSETQ. The V end was cut by 2 bases, the J end by 1 base, with 8 bases between. The CDR3 is 14 amino acids. As DNA, the CDR3 is TGCGCCAGCAGCTTCTACGCGGGCACAGATACGCAGTATTTT. It translates to CASSFYAGTDTQYF. Drawing the rest from reference TRBV5-1 and TRBJ2-3, the complete variable domain is KAGVTQTPRYLIKTRGQQVTLSCSPISGHRSVSWYQQTPGQGLQFLFEYFSETQRNKGNFPGRFSGRQFSNSRSEMNVSTLELGDSALYLCASSFYAGTDTQYFGPGTRLTVL.

This clone was recorded a few times. This chain uses TRBV5-4 with TRBJ1-1; D uncertain. V lost 2 bases, J lost 7 bases, and 12 bases lay in between. Germline loops: CDR1 SGHNT, CDR2 YYREEE (reference sequence). The CDR3 is made up of 13 amino acids. DNA of the CDR3: TGTGCCAGCAGCTTACCGGGAACCCTTGAAGCTTTCTTT. Translation: CASSLPGTLEAFF.

The chain uses TRBV7-2 and TRBJ2-3; no firm D call. V was clipped by 7 bases and J by 0 bases, with 8 bases between them. The CDR3 consists of 13 residues. Looked up from germline, CDR1 is SGHTA and CDR2 is FQGNSA. CDR3 sequence: CASMRHSTDTQYF. CDR3 sequence (DNA): TGTGCCAGCATGAGGCACAGCACAGATACGCAGTATTTT.

The J gene is TRBJ2-3, the V gene TRBV30; D not resolved. The CDR3 contains 12 residues. Germline CDR1 GTSNPN, CDR2 SVGIG (reference sequence). V was cut by 0 bases and J by 4 bases, with 5 bases left in between. For the CDR3, the DNA is TGTGCCTGGAGTGTTGTCGCAGATACGCAGTATTTT. It translates to CAWSVVADTQYF.

V and J are TRBV19 and TRBJ2-1, with D hard to call. The V and J ends lost 1 base and 3 bases respectively, with 4 bases between them. The CDR3 spans 13 residues. Looked up from germline, CDR1 is LNHDA and CDR2 is SQIVND (reference sequence). In DNA form, the CDR3 reads TGTGCCAGTAGTATAGGTAACTACAATGAGCAGTTCTTC. Amino acid sequence: CASSIGNYNEQFF.

V gene TRBV4-1 combines with J gene TRBJ2-7, with D possibly called TRBD1 or TRBD2 (7 bases each). The CDR3 extends over 16 amino acids. Trimming cost V 4 bases and J 1 base, with 17 bases left between them. Per the germline V gene, CDR1 is MGHRA and CDR2 is YSYEKL. The CDR3 loop reads CASSRDREGPSYEQYF. CDR3 nucleotides: TGCGCCAGCAGCCGCGACAGGGAGGGTCCGTCCTACGAGCAGTACTTC.

This chain joins TRBV7-2 and TRBJ2-7, with a tentative D call TRBD2 (6 bases). Germline V CDR1 and CDR2: SGHTA, FQGNSA. CDR3 length: 14 residues. Trimming shortened V by 3 bases and J by 6 bases, and 15 bases separated the two germline ends. Here the CDR3 DNA reads TGTGCCAGCAGCTTTGGGCGGGAACTCGGCGAGCAGTACTTC. Translating gives CASSFGRELGEQYF.

CDR3 DNA sequence: TGTGCCTGGAGGCTAAGGTCTCCCACTGGTACTGAAGCTTTCTTT. Translated: CAWRLRSPTGTEAFF. The chain carries TRBV30 and TRBJ1-1; D is unclear. Germline CDR1 reads GTSNPN; CDR2 reads SVGIG (reference sequence). CDR3 length: 15 amino acids. Trimming shortened V by 3 bases and J by 5 bases, and 19 bases separated the two germline ends.

The DNA of the CDR3 is TGTGCCAGCAGGCGGGAGTACTACGAGCAGTACTTC. Amino acids: CASRREYYEQYF. This chain uses TRBV2 with TRBJ2-7; 7 bases are shared with TRBD2. CDR3 size: 12 residues. The V gene's germline CDR1 is SNHLY and CDR2 FYNNEI. V dropped 6 bases and J dropped 3; count of bases not matched to a gene: 2.

Only a few counts were recorded for this clone. The chain carries TRBV7-2 and TRBJ1-2, with TRBD1 identical over 9 bases. The germline V gene has CDR1 SGHTA and CDR2 FQGNSA. This CDR3 spans 14 amino acids. V gave up 4 bases and J gave up 10 bases; unmatched junction bases: 10. The CDR3 region has the DNA TGTGCCAGCAGCTCCCGGGACAGGGCCGGCGTCTACACCTTC. Translation: CASSSRDRAGVYTF.